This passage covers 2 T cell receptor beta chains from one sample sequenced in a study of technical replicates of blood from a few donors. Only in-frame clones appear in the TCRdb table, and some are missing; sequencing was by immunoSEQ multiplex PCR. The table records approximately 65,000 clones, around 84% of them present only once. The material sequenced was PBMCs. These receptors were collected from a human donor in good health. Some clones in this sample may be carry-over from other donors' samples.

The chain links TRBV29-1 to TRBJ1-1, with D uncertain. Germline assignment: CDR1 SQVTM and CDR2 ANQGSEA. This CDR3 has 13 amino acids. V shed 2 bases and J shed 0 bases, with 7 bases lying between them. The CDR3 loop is CSVELRLNTEAFF. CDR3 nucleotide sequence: TGCAGCGTTGAACTCAGGCTGAACACTGAAGCTTTCTTT.

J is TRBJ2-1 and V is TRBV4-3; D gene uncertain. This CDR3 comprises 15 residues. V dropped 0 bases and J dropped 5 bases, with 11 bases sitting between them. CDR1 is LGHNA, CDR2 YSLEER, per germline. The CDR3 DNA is TGCGCCAGCAGCCAAGATGGCAGAAAAAACAATGAGCAGTTCTTC. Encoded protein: CASSQDGRKNNEQFF.